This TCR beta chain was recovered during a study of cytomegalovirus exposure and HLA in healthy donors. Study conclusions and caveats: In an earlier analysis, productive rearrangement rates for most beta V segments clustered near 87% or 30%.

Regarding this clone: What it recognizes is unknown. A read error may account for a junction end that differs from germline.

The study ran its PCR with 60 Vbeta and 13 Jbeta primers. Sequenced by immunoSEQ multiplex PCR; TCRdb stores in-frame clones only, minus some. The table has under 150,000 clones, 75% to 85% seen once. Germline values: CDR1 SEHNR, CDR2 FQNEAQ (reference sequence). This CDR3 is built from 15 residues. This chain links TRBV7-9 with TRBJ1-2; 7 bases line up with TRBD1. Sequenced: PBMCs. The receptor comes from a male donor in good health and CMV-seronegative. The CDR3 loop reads CSSSPTTQGEDGYTF. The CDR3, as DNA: TGTTCCAGCAGCCCAACTACCCAGGGGGAGGATGGCTACACCTTC.